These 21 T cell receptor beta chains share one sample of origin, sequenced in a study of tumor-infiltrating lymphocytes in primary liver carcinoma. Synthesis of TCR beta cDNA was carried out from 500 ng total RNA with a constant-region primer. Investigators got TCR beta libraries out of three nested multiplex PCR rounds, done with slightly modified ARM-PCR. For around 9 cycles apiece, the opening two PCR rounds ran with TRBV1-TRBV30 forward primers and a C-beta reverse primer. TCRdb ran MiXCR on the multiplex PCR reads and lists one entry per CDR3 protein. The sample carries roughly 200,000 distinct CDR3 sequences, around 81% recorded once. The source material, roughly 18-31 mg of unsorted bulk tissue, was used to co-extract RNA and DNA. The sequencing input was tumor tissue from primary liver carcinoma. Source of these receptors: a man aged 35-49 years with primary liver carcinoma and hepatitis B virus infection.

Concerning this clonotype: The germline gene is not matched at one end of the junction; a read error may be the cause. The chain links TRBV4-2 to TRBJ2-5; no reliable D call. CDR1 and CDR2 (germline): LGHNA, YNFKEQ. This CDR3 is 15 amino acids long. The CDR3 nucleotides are TGTGCCGGCAGCAGGACGGACGAATACCAAGAGACCCAGTACTTC. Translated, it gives CAGSRTDEYQETQYF.

CDR3: CTGSPAGDQETQYF. CDR3 sequence (DNA): TGTACCGGCAGCCCGGCCGGGGACCAAGAGACCCAGTACTTC. This chain joins TRBV11-2 and TRBJ2-5, with D perhaps matching TRBD2 (5 bases). This CDR3 comprises 14 residues. CDR1 is SGHAT and CDR2 is FQNNGV in the germline V gene.

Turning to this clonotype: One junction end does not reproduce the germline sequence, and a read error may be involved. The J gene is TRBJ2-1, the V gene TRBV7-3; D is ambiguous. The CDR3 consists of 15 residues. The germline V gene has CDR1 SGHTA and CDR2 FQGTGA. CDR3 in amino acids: CASTLGPSSYNEQFF. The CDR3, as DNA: TGTGCCAGCACCTTAGGCCCTAGCTCCTACAATGAGCAGTTCTTC.

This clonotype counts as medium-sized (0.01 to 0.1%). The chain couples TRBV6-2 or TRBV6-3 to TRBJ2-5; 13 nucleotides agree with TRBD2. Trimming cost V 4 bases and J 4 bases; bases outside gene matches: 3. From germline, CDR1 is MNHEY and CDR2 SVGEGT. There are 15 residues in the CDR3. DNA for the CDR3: TGTGCCAGCAGTTGGACTAGCGGGAGTGGAGAGACCCAGTACTTC. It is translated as CASSWTSGSGETQYF.

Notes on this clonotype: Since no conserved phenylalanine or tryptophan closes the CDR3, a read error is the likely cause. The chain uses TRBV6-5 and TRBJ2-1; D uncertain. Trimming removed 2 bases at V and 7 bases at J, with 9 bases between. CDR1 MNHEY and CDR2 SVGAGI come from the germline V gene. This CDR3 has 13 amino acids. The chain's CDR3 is CASSYALLNEQFY. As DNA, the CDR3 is TGTGCCAGCAGTTACGCCTTATTAAATGAGCAGTTCTAC.

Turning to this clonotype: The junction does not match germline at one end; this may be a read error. The CDR3: CASSQGAGNQPKHF. CDR3 in DNA: TGTGCCAGCTCACAGGGGGCAGGCAATCAGCCCAAGCATTTT. This chain links TRBV18 with TRBJ1-5; 7 bases match TRBD1. The CDR3 totals 14 residues. Germline loops: CDR1 KGHSH, CDR2 LQKENI. Variable domain in full (rest from reference TRBV18 and TRBJ1-5): NAGVMQNPRHLVRRRGQEARLRCSPMKGHSHVYWYRQLPEEGLKFMVYLQKENIIDESGMPKERFSAEFPKEGPSILRIQQVVRGDSAAYFCASSQGAGNQPKHFGDGTRLSIL.

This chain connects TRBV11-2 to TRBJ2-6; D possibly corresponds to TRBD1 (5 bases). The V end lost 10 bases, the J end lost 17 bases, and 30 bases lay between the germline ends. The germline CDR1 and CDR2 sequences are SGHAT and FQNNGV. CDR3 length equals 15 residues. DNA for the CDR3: TGTGCCACCCAGCGACCGCGCTTTGGGGCCAATGACATGACTTTC. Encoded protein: CATQRPRFGANDMTF.

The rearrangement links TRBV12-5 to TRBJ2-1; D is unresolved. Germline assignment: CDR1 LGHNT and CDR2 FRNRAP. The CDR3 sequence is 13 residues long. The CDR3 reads CVNGPRYSNEQFF. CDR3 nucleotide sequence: TGTGTTAATGGTCCCCGTTACTCCAATGAGCAGTTCTTC.

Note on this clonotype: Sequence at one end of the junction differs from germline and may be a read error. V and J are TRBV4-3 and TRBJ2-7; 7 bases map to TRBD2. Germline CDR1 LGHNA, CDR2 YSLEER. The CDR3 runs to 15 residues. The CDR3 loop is CSSSQDGASGYEQYF. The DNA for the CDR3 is TGCTCCAGCAGCCAGGATGGGGCTAGCGGCTACGAGCAGTACTTC.

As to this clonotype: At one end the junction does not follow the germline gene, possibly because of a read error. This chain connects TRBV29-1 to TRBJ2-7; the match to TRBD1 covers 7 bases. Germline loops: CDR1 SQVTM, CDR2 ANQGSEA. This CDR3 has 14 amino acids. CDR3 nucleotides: TGTAGCGTCGCCCTATGGGACAGCTCCCATGAGCAGTATTTC. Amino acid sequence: CSVALWDSSHEQYF.

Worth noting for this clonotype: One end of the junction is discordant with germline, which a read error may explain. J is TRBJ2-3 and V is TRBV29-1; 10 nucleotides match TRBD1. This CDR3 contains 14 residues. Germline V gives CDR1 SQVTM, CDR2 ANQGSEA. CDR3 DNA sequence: TGTAGCGTTTCCGGGACAGGGGCGTCGGATACGCATTATTTT. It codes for CSVSGTGASDTHYF.

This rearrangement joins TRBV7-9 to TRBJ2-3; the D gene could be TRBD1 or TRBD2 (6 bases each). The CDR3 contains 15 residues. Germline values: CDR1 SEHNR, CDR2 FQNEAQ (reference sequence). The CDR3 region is CTNSLSGGQADTQYF. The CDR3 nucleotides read TGTACCAACAGCCTGTCTGGGGGGCAGGCAGATACGCAGTATTTT. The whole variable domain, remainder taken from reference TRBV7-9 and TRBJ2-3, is DTGVSQNPRHKITKRGQNVTFRCDPISEHNRLYWYRQTLGQGPEFLTYFQNEAQLEKSRLLSDRFSAERPKGSFSTLEIQRTEQGDSAMYLCTNSLSGGQADTQYFGPGTRLTVL.

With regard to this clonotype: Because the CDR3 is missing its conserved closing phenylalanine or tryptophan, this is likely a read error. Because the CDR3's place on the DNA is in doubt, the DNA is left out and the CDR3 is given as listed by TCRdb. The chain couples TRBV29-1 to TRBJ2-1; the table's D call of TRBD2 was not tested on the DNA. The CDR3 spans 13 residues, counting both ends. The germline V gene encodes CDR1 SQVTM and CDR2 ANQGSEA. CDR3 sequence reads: CSVRDYAKNEHFL.

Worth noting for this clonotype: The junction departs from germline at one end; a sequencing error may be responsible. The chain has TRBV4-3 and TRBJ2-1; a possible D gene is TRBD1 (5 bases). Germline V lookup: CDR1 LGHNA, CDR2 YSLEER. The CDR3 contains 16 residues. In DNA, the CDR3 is TGCGCCCGCAGCCAAGATGTATGGGGCCAGTACAATGAGCAGTTCTTC. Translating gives CARSQDVWGQYNEQFF.

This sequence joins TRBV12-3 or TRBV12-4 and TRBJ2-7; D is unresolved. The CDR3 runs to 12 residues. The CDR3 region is CSSSFSAYEQYV. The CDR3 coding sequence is TGTAGCAGCAGTTTCTCGGCCTACGAGCAGTACGTC.

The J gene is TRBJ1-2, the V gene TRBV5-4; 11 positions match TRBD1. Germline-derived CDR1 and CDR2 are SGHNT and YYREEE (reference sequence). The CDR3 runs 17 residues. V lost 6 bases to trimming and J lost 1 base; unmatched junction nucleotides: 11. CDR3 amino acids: CASNTTGQGDFNYGYTF. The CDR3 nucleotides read TGTGCCAGCAACACCACGGGACAGGGGGATTTTAACTATGGCTACACCTTC.

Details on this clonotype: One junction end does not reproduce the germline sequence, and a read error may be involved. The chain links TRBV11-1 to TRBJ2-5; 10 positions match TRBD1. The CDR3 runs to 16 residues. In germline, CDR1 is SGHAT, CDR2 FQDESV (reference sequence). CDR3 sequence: CASSQGQGVIQETYFF. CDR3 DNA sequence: TGTGCCAGCAGCCAAGGACAGGGGGTAATTCAAGAGACCTACTTCTTC.

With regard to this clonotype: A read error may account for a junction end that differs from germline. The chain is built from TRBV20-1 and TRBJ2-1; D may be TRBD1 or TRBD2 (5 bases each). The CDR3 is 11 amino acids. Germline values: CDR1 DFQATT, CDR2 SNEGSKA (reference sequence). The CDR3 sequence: CNADHRDPELF. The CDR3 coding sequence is TGCAATGCTGACCACCGGGACCCCGAACTCTTC.

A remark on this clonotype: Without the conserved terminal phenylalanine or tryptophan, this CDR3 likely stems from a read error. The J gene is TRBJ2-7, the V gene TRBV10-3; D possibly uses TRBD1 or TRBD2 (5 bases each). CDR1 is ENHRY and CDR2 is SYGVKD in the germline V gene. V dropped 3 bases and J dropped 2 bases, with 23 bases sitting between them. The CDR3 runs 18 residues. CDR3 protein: CAISDPSLRDDRAYEQYI. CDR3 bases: TGTGCCATCAGTGACCCATCGCTCCGGGACGATAGGGCCTACGAGCAGTACATC.

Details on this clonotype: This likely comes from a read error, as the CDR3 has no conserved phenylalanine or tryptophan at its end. The CDR3 sequence is CASSQDPRAGEAFY. The CDR3, as DNA: TGCGCCAGCAGCCAAGACCCGCGGGCGGGTGAGGCTTTCTAT. The chain combines TRBV4-1 with TRBJ1-1; D is ambiguous. The CDR3 has 14 amino acids. V lost 0 bases and J 11 bases, leaving 16 bases between the germline ends. Per germline, CDR1 MGHRA and CDR2 YSYEKL.

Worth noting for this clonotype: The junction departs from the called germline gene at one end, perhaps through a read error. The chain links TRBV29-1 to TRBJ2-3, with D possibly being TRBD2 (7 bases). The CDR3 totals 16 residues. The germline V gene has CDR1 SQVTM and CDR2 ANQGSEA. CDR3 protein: CSVEDRGGRGADTHYF. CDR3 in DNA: TGCAGCGTTGAAGATCGCGGGGGCCGGGGCGCAGATACGCACTATTTT.